The entry below gives a single T cell receptor (beta chain) sequence along with its context. This record belongs to a study of blood T cell repertoires in COVID-19. Per the authors' pipeline: Cell counts per sample came from amplifying reference gene primers. Clones were sequenced by immunoSEQ multiplex PCR, and TCRdb holds only the in-frame ones, with some missing. V and J calls and clone size follow that table, whereas D and trimming were derived from the DNA. The sample lists 200,000 to 250,000 clones; 88% were seen once. Germline V gives CDR1 SGDLS, CDR2 YYNGEE. J gave up 5 bases and V 4 bases, and 5 bases lay outside the gene matches. The CDR3 length is 15 residues.

Sequencing was performed on peripheral blood. The chain has TRBV9 and TRBJ2-5, with 13 bases matching TRBD2. This receptor was taken from a woman aged 60-70 years with acute or convalescent COVID-19. Here the CDR3 reads CASSLGLAGSETQYF. The CDR3 region has the DNA TGTGCCAGCAGCTTGGGACTAGCGGGGTCTGAGACCCAGTACTTC.